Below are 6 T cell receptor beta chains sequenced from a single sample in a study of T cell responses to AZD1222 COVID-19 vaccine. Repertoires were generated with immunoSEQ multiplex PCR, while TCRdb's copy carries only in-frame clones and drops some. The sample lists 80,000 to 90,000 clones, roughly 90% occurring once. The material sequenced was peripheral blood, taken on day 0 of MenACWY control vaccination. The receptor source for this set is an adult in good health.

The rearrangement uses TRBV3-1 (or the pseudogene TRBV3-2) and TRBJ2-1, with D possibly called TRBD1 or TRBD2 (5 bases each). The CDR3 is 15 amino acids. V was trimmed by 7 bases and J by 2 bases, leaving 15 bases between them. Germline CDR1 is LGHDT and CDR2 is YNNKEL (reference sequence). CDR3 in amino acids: CASTPGGSAYNEQFF. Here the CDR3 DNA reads TGTGCCAGCACCCCTGGGGGTTCCGCCTACAATGAGCAGTTCTTC.

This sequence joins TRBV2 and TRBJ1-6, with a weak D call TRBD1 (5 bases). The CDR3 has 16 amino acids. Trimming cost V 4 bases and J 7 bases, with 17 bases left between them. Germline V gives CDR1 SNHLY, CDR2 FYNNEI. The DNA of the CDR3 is TGTGCCAGCAGTGCTATGTTGGACAAAGTAAATTCACCCCTCCACTTT. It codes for CASSAMLDKVNSPLHF.

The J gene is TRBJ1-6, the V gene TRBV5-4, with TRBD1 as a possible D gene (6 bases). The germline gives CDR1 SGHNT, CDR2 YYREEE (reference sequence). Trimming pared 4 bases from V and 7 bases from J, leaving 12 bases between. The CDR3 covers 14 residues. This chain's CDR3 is CASSGGTGNSPLHF. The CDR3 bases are TGTGCCAGCAGCGGGGGAACAGGGAATTCACCCCTCCACTTT.

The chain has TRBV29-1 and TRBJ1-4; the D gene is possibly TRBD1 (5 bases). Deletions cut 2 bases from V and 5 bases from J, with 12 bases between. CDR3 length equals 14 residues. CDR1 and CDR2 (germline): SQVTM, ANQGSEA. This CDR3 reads CSVETGRQNEKLFF. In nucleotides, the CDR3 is TGCAGCGTTGAAACGGGACGGCAAAATGAAAAACTGTTTTTT.

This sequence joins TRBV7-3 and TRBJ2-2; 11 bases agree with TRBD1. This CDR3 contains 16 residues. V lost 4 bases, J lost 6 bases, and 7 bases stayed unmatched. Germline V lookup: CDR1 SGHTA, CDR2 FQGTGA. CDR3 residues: CASSSRGTGGPGELFF. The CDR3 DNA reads TGTGCCAGCAGCTCCCGAGGGACAGGGGGACCCGGGGAGCTGTTTTTT.

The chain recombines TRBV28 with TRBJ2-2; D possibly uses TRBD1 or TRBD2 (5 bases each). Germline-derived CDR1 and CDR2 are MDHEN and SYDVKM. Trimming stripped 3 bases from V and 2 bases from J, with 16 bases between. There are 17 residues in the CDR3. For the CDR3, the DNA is TGTGCCAGCAGTTTTCCTCGGGACGCACCAAACACCGGGGAGCTGTTTTTT. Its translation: CASSFPRDAPNTGELFF.